This T cell receptor (beta chain) was identified during a study of T cells in Graves' hyperthyroidism and ophthalmopathy. This clonotype was observed many times. Its antigen is unknown. Amplification yielded TCR beta CDR3 regions, with RNA transcripts as the source. TCR CDR3 regions were first amplified by RT-PCR with HTBI primers. Using its own MiXCR run on the multiplex PCR reads, TCRdb lists one record per CDR3 protein. The table shows approximately 740,000 distinct CDR3 sequences, with 14% occurring only once. In germline, CDR1 is SEHNR, CDR2 FQNEAQ (reference sequence). The CDR3 has 16 residues. V lost 4 bases and J lost 0, with 14 bases in between. The definition of stable Graves' hyperthyroidism was no ophthalmopathy progression within 18 months. Study-level results: Blood also contained most expanded thyroid clonotypes above 0.001.

The source material was blood. J is TRBJ2-3 and V is TRBV7-9; D gene unclear. This sequence was found in a woman aged 18-30 years with Graves' hyperthyroidism. The CDR3 protein is CASSSAPAASTDTQYF. For the CDR3, the DNA is TGTGCCAGCAGCTCAGCCCCGGCGGCAAGCACAGATACGCAGTATTTT.